This entry lists 6 T cell receptor beta chains sequenced from one sample in a study of blood T cell repertoires in COVID-19. TCRdb's copy holds only in-frame clones and misses some; the assay was immunoSEQ multiplex PCR. Among about 80,000 clones listed, about 80% were seen once. The sequencing input was peripheral blood. These receptors were taken from a man at least 80 years old with acute or convalescent COVID-19.

The chain is built from TRBV7-2 and TRBJ2-2, with TRBD2 matching over 11 bases. V lost 5 bases to trimming and J lost 5 bases; unmatched junction nucleotides: 4. CDR1 is SGHTA and CDR2 is FQGNSA in the germline V gene. The CDR3 consists of 15 residues. The CDR3 nucleotides read TGTGCCAGCAGCCGGGGACTAGCGGAGACCGGGGAGCTGTTTTTT. This gives the protein CASSRGLAETGELFF. Full variable domain (rest looked up from reference TRBV7-2 and TRBJ2-2): GAGVSQSPSNKVTEKGKDVELRCDPISGHTALYWYRQSLGQGLEFLIYFQGNSAPDKSGLPSDRFSAERTGGSVSTLTIQRTQQEDSAVYLCASSRGLAETGELFFGEGSRLTVL.

The rearrangement joins TRBV7-8 to TRBJ1-2, with 9 bases that match TRBD1. This CDR3 region has 19 residues. V was pared by 4 bases and J by 4 bases, with 19 bases of the junction left unmatched. Germline V gene sequence: CDR1 SGHVS, CDR2 FQNEAQ. The chain's CDR3 is CASSSTPGGTGTGGYGYTF. CDR3 in DNA: TGTGCCAGCAGCTCAACCCCGGGGGGGACAGGGACGGGCGGCTATGGCTACACCTTC.

The chain couples TRBV25-1 to TRBJ1-2; unclear D gene. This CDR3 comprises 15 residues. Looked up from germline, CDR1 is MGHDK and CDR2 is SYGVNS. Trimming left V 1 base short and J 6 bases short, with 15 bases between. This CDR3 is CASSELAGGLHGYTF. The DNA of the CDR3 is TGTGCCAGCAGTGAATTGGCGGGAGGACTTCATGGCTACACCTTC.

The chain uses TRBV5-1 and TRBJ2-2; D is undetermined. Per the germline V gene, CDR1 is SGHRS and CDR2 is YFSETQ. The CDR3 spans 14 residues. V lost 0 bases, J lost 6 bases, and 9 bases lay in between. The DNA for the CDR3 is TGCGCCAGCAGCTTGGACCGGGTTGCCGGGGAGCTGTTTTTT. Its translation is CASSLDRVAGELFF. The complete variable domain, with remaining parts taken from reference TRBV5-1 and TRBJ2-2, reads KAGVTQTPRYLIKTRGQQVTLSCSPISGHRSVSWYQQTPGQGLQFLFEYFSETQRNKGNFPGRFSGRQFSNSRSEMNVSTLELGDSALYLCASSLDRVAGELFFGEGSRLTVL.

This chain uses TRBV12-3 or TRBV12-4 with TRBJ2-7; 7 nucleotides line up with TRBD1. The ends lost 6 bases at V and 3 bases at J; junction bases unmatched: 2. The CDR3 runs 12 residues. CDR3 DNA sequence: TGTGCCAGCAGCGGGGACAGCTACGAGCAGTACTTC. It yields the protein CASSGDSYEQYF.

The V and J genes are TRBV19 and TRBJ2-3; D might be TRBD1 (6 bases). Trimming shortened V by 6 bases and J by 0 bases, and 16 bases separated the two germline ends. Germline assignment: CDR1 LNHDA and CDR2 SQIVND (reference sequence). The CDR3 length is 16 residues. CDR3: CASRGGRQWSTDTQYF. CDR3 sequence (DNA): TGTGCCAGTAGAGGGGGTCGCCAATGGAGCACAGATACGCAGTATTTT.